The clone carrying this T cell receptor (beta chain) was recorded at least ten times. The antigen remains undetermined. RNA transcripts gave rise to amplified TCR beta CDR3 regions. First-round RT-PCR with HTBI primers amplified the TCR CDR3 region. TCRdb reprocessed the multiplex PCR reads via MiXCR and lists one record per CDR3 protein. Of around 500,000 distinct CDR3 sequences in the sample, around 15% are singletons; the top ten hold around 13%. No ophthalmopathy progression within 18 months constituted stable Graves' hyperthyroidism. Recently diagnosed hyperthyroidism of less than 2 months' duration affected patients aged 18 to 65. Germline assignment: CDR1 GTSNPN and CDR2 SVGIG (reference sequence). Trimming at V came to 5 bases and at J to 12 bases, leaving 13 bases not matched to a gene. The CDR3 loop spans 14 amino acids. These data come from a study of T cells in Graves' hyperthyroidism and ophthalmopathy.

Study-wide results and limits: In blood, most of the thyroid clonotypes expanded above 0.001 were also present.

The sample taken for sequencing was blood. This sequence originates from a woman between 40 and 50 years old with Graves' hyperthyroidism. V is TRBV30 and J is TRBJ2-1; 10 bases are shared with TRBD2. CDR3 sequence: CAWATGLARRWQFF. DNA of the CDR3: TGTGCCTGGGCAACGGGACTAGCGAGGCGTTGGCAGTTCTTC.